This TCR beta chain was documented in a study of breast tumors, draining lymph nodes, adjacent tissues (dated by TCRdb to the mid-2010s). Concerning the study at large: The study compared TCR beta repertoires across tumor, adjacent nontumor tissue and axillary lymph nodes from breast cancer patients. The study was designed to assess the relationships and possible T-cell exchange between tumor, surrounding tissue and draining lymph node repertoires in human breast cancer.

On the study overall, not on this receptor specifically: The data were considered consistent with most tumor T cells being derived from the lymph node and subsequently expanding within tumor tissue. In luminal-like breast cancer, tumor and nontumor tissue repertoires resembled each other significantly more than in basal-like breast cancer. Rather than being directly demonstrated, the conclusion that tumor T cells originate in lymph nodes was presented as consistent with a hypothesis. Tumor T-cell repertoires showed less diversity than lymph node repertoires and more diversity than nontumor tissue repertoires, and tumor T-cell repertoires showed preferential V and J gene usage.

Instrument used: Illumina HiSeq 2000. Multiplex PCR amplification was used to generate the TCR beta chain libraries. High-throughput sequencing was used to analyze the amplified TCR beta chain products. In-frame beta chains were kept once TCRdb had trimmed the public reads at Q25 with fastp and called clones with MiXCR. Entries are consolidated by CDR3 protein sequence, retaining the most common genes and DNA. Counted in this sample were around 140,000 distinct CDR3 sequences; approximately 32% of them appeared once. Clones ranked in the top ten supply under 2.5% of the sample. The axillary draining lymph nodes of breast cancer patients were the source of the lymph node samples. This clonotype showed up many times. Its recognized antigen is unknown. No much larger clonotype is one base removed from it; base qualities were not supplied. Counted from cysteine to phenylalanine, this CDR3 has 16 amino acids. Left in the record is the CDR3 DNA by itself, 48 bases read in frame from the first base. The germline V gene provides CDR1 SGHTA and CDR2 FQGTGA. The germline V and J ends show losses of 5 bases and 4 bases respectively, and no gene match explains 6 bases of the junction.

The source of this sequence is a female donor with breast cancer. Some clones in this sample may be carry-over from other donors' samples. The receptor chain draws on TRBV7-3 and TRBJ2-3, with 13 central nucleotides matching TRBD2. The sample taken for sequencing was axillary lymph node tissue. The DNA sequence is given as TGTGCCAGCAGCAGTACTAGCGGGGGGGTGGCAGATACGCAGTATTTT. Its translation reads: CASSSTSGGVADTQYF.